Sequencing of this TCR beta chain was carried out in a study of T cell repertoires in cytomegalovirus infection. Study information: Researchers turned to recently identified HLA-C-restricted CMV epitopes as well as well-studied HLA-B-restricted ones. Both a matching HLA type and CMV infection were indicated by public TCR beta signatures.

TCRdb re-called the reads with MiXCR, one entry per CDR3 protein. Found here are about 830,000 distinct CDR3 sequences, 32% of them singletons; the top ten hold 9.5% to 15%. To note about this clonotype: What it binds is not known.

Study results and caveats: HLA-C-restricted, CMV-specific TCR beta clonotypes were dominant ex vivo. Pooled public TCR beta family frequency picked out CMV carriers with the relevant HLA.

This sequence was found in a human donor in good health (CMV status not recorded). Some clones in this sample may be carry-over from other donors' samples. Sequencing was performed on cultured CD8+ T cells from PBMCs, taken from culture after CMV antigen stimulation.

The CDR3 nucleotides read TGCGCCAGCAGCCAAGATCGAGGGGCTAATGAAAAACTGTTTTTT. It specifies CASSQDRGANEKLFF. The chain joins TRBV4-3 to TRBJ1-4; TRBD1 might be the D (5 bases). CDR3 length: 15 amino acids. CDR1 is LGHNA and CDR2 is YSLEER in the germline V gene. The germline V and J ends were trimmed by 0 bases and 3 bases, with 8 bases remaining between them.